These 18 T cell receptor beta chains came from one sample sequenced in a study of tissue T cells after allogeneic stem cell transplantation. Sequenced by immunoSEQ multiplex PCR; TCRdb stores in-frame clones only, minus some. This sample carries 4,000 to 6,000 clones, roughly a third of them seen once, and the ten largest clones take 4% to 4.5%. Time point: mouse harvest day 14 after allogeneic transplant. Tail vein injection delivered 10^7 T-cell-depleted bone marrow cells and 10^6 splenic CD5+ T cells. Sequences were obtained from skin. These receptors were taken from a female BALB/c mouse given C57BL/6 T cells with graft-versus-host disease after an allogeneic hematopoietic cell transplant.

This clone has only a few counts. The gene names here belong to mouse. The read stops 1 residue short of the end of the CDR3; the missing end is completed from the germline J gene. The chain combines TRBV23 with TRBJ2-5; the DNA was not used to check the table's D call, TRBD2. This CDR3 comprises 14 residues. Germline V gene lookup returns CDR1 KGHTA and CDR2 FQNQQP. The sequenced part of the CDR3 DNA is TGCTCCAGCAGTCGCCCCTGGGGGCAAGACACCCAGTAC. It specifies CSSSRPWGQDTQY. The CDR3 in its entirety is CSSSRPWGQDTQYF.

As concerns this clone: Mouse gene names apply. The read terminates 1 residue ahead of where the CDR3 ends, so the germline J gene completes it. This chain uses TRBV13-3 with TRBJ1-3; 9 bases align to TRBD1. V shed 10 bases, J shed 2 bases, and the junction held 4 bases outside the gene matches. CDR3 length: 13 amino acids. CDR1 is NNHDY, CDR2 SYVADS, per germline. CDR3 amino acids: CALWDRAGNTLYF. The DNA read from the CDR3 is TGTGCCCTCTGGGACAGGGCTGGAAATACGCTCTAT.

This clone appeared a single time. Gene names refer to mouse genes. The missing CDR3 end, 1 residue past where the read stops, is filled in from the germline J gene. V and J are TRBV19 and TRBJ2-3, with 10 bases identical to TRBD2. V shed 4 bases, J shed 0 bases, and the junction held 2 bases outside the gene matches. This CDR3 has 15 amino acids. CDR1 is FNHDT and CDR2 is SITEND in the germline V gene (reference sequence). The CDR3 loop reads CASSSGLGSAETLYF. CDR3 DNA (partial): TGTGCCAGCAGTTCGGGACTGGGGAGTGCAGAAACGCTGTAT.

Judged by abundance, this clone is medium-sized. Mouse germline and gene names are used. The CDR3 is cut off 1 residue early in the read; its end comes from the germline J gene. The rearrangement joins TRBV14 to TRBJ2-7, with D unclear. V was clipped by 2 bases and J by 8 bases, with 8 bases between them. This CDR3 has 11 residues. The V gene's germline CDR1 is SGHDT and CDR2 FRDEAV. The CDR3 DNA, read in part, is TGTGCCAGCAGTTTGTCGGCAAAACAGTAC. Its translation is CASSLSAKQY. The CDR3, in full, reads CASSLSAKQYF.

Comment on this clone: The listed genes are named as in mouse. The sequenced fragment ends 1 residue before the CDR3 boundary, so the rest is inferred from the germline J gene. The chain links TRBV13-2 to TRBJ2-7, with 12 bases that match TRBD2. Losses at the gene ends were 2 bases for V and 4 bases for J; bases not matched to a gene: 4. The V gene's germline CDR1 is NNHNN and CDR2 SYGAGS (reference sequence). The CDR3 contains 15 residues. The CDR3 loop is CASGEGTGGFYEQYF. The CDR3 bases that were read are TGTGCCAGCGGTGAGGGGACTGGGGGGTTTTATGAACAGTAC.

By its share, this clone is medium-sized. The listed genes are named as in mouse. Read data end 1 residue before the CDR3 end; the end is taken from the germline J gene. The chain carries TRBV26 and TRBJ1-4; TRBD1 aligns across 9 bases. CDR1 and CDR2 (germline): KGHPV, FQNQEV (reference sequence). The J segment lost 6 bases and the V segment lost 0 bases, leaving 5 bases of the junction unmatched. The CDR3 is made up of 16 amino acids. The covered CDR3 bases are TGTGCCAGCAGTCTGTCGATCACAGGGGGCTACGAAAGATTATTT. Its protein is CASSLSITGGYERLF. The full CDR3 sequence reads CASSLSITGGYERLFF.

By proportion, this clone is large. Gene and germline names: mouse. The DNA ends 1 residue before the CDR3 does, and the rest of the CDR3 is filled in from the germline J gene. Other nucleotide sequences in the sample specify the same CDR3. The chain combines TRBV19 with TRBJ2-7; D unresolved. The ends were cut back, 5 bases at V and 3 bases at J, with 3 bases in the middle. The CDR3 is 10 residues long. Per germline, CDR1 FNHDT and CDR2 SITEND (reference sequence). The CDR3 spells CASRIYEQYF. Partial CDR3 DNA: TGTGCCAGCAGGATCTATGAACAGTAC. Drawing the rest from reference TRBV19 and TRBJ2-7, the complete variable domain is GGIITQTPKFLIGQEGQKLTLKCQQNFNHDTMYWYRQDSGKGLRLIYYSITENDLQKGDLSEGYDASREKKSSFSLTVTSAQKNEMAVFLCASRIYEQYFGPGTRLTVL.

On this clone: Mouse germline and gene names are used. Read sequence stops 1 residue before the CDR3 end, and the germline J gene provides the missing end. The chain links TRBV19 to TRBJ1-1; tentatively, D is TRBD1 (5 bases). Trimming left V 1 base short and J 4 bases short, with 11 bases between. The CDR3 spans 14 residues. The germline CDR1 and CDR2 sequences are FNHDT and SITEND (reference sequence). The part of the CDR3 DNA that was read is TGTGCCAGCAGTATATGGGGGAGGGGCACAGAAGTCTTC. Amino acid sequence: CASSIWGRGTEVF. The CDR3 as a whole reads CASSIWGRGTEVFF.

This clone was seen a few times. Gene names and germline match the mouse. The CDR3 here is CASSLGTVTEVFF. The part of the CDR3 DNA that was read is TGTGCCAGCAGCTTGGGCACCGTCACAGAAGTCTTC. The chain combines TRBV3 with TRBJ1-1; D is unclear. The CDR3 end falls 1 residue outside the read, so it is completed with the germline J gene. Germline V gives CDR1 SNHLY, CDR2 FYNGKV (reference sequence). This CDR3 region has 13 residues. V lost 3 bases to trimming and J lost 4 bases, with 9 bases between them.

This clone turned up a few times. Any gene name here is a mouse gene name. The DNA ends 1 residue before the CDR3 does, and the rest of the CDR3 is filled in from the germline J gene. J is TRBJ1-1 and V is TRBV26; D is possibly TRBD1 (5 bases). Per the germline V gene, CDR1 is KGHPV and CDR2 is FQNQEV (reference sequence). The CDR3 length is 13 residues. The V end lost 6 bases, the J end lost 3 bases, and 11 bases lay between the germline ends. The CDR3 protein is CASRLGVDTEVFF. CDR3 DNA, as far as it was read: TGTGCCAGCAGATTGGGGGTGGACACAGAAGTCTTC.

In the case of this clone: Each gene name is a mouse one. The missing CDR3 end, 1 residue past where the read stops, is filled in from the germline J gene. The chain uses TRBV16 and TRBJ2-4, with no clear D. The CDR3 runs 13 residues. CDR1 is SGHSA, CDR2 FRNQAP, per germline. V was cut by 0 bases and J by 0 bases, with 1 base left in between. CDR3 DNA, as far as it was read: TGTGCAAGCAGCTTAGATAGTCAAAACACCTTGTAC. It is translated as CASSLDSQNTLY. The full CDR3 is CASSLDSQNTLYF.

This clone is deemed medium-sized. Gene and germline names: mouse. The CDR3 end falls 1 residue outside the read, so it is completed with the germline J gene. The chain is built from TRBV26 and TRBJ1-5; 9 bases map to TRBD1. CDR1 is KGHPV, CDR2 FQNQEV, per germline (reference sequence). There are 16 residues in the CDR3. The J segment lost 3 bases and the V segment lost 4 bases, leaving 7 bases of the junction unmatched. CDR3 DNA (partial): TGTGCCAGCAGTCCGGGACAGGGAAGGGGCAACCAGGCTCCGCTT. This sequence encodes CASSPGQGRGNQAPL. The CDR3 in its entirety is CASSPGQGRGNQAPLF.

On this clone itself: Gene names and germline match the mouse. The CDR3 region is CSSSPPGAFSNERLFF. The sequenced CDR3 bases are TGCTCCAGCAGTCCACCGGGGGCCTTTTCCAACGAAAGATTATTT. This chain joins TRBV23 and TRBJ1-4. The read comes to an end 1 residue before the CDR3 does, leaving the germline J gene to fill in the end. This CDR3 is built from 16 residues. CDR1 is KGHTA and CDR2 is FQNQQP in the germline V gene.

A remark on this clone: Mouse germline and gene names are used. The CDR3 extends 1 residue past the end of the read, so its final part is completed from the germline J gene. This chain joins TRBV13-1 and TRBJ2-2; no definite D call. The V end was cut by 2 bases, the J end by 4 bases, with 9 bases between. CDR1 is NSHNY, CDR2 SYGAGN, per germline. This CDR3 contains 14 residues. CDR3 DNA, as far as it was read: TGTGCCAGCAGTGACGGGAAGAGCACCGGGCAGCTCTAC. Encoded protein: CASSDGKSTGQLY. The CDR3 as a whole reads CASSDGKSTGQLYF.

By proportion, this clone is medium-sized (0.01 to 0.1%). Germline and genes: mouse. The read comes to an end 1 residue before the CDR3 does, leaving the germline J gene to fill in the end. V usage is TRBV26 and J usage is TRBJ1-3; 7 nucleotides match TRBD1. This CDR3 has 14 amino acids. Germline V lookup: CDR1 KGHPV, CDR2 FQNQEV (reference sequence). V gave up 7 bases and J gave up 2 bases; unmatched junction bases: 5. The CDR3 reads CASTVTGTGNTLYF. Partial CDR3 DNA: TGTGCCAGCACCGTGACAGGGACTGGAAATACGCTCTAT.

As to this clone: Mouse names are used for the genes. The read ends 1 residue shy of where the CDR3 ends; the end is completed using the germline J gene. The chain joins TRBV26 to TRBJ1-2; weak D call: TRBD1 (5 bases). V lost 4 bases and J lost 2, with 5 bases in between. There are 12 residues in the CDR3. The V gene's germline CDR1 is KGHPV and CDR2 FQNQEV (reference sequence). The CDR3 bases that were read are TGTGCCAGCAGTCGGGGGAACTCCGACTACACC. This encodes CASSRGNSDYT. The CDR3 in its entirety is CASSRGNSDYTF.

This clone qualifies as medium-sized (0.01 to 0.1%). All gene names here are mouse names. The CDR3 end falls 1 residue outside the read, so it is completed with the germline J gene. This chain links TRBV26 with TRBJ1-2; 9 bases agree with TRBD1. This CDR3 has 14 amino acids. Germline V gene data show CDR1 as KGHPV and CDR2 as FQNQEV (reference sequence). V shed 4 bases, J shed 3 bases, and the junction held 3 bases outside the gene matches. Partial CDR3 DNA: TGTGCCAGCAGTCCACAGGGGGCCGACTCCGACTACACC. Protein sequence: CASSPQGADSDYT. The complete CDR3 reads CASSPQGADSDYTF.

This clone was found once. Mouse gene names and germline throughout. The sequenced fragment ends 1 residue before the CDR3 boundary, so the rest is inferred from the germline J gene. This chain connects TRBV3 to TRBJ2-4, with D unresolved. The CDR3 loop spans 13 amino acids. The V gene lost 5 bases and the J gene lost 4 bases, with 10 bases spanning the gap. Germline V CDR1 and CDR2: SNHLY, FYNGKV (reference sequence). Partial CDR3 DNA: TGTGCCAGCAGCCCAGCCGGAGAAAACACCTTGTAC. Its translation: CASSPAGENTLY. The CDR3 in its entirety is CASSPAGENTLYF. The variable domain in full, completed from reference TRBV3 and TRBJ2-4, reads GPKVLQIPSHQIIDMGQMVTLNCDPVSNHLYFYWYKQILGQQMEFLVNFYNGKVMEKSKLFKDQFSVERPDGSYFTLKIQPTALEDSAVYFCASSPAGENTLYFGAGTRLSVL.